The clone carrying this T cell receptor (beta chain) was counted only a few times. As yet, its antigen is unknown. This entry comes from a study of T-cell memory formation after mild COVID-19. Study outcomes and limitations: Pre-infection memory held some responding clones, suggesting pre-existing cross-reactive T cells responded.

MiXCR, applied by TCRdb to the 5' RACE reads, yields one record per CDR3 protein. The top ten clones hold 3.5% of a sample with about 200,000 distinct CDR3 sequences, just over 9.5% of them seen once. Trimming removed 7 bases from V and 5 bases from J; junction bases left unmatched: 13. The CDR3 totals 15 residues. The germline V gene has CDR1 MDHEN and CDR2 SYDVKM. The chain recombines TRBV28 with TRBJ1-2, with 7 nucleotides matching TRBD1. The clonotype originates from a man between 18 and 29 years old who had mild COVID-19 (a few samples of this study predate the infection). Cell type and time point are not known. The sequenced material came from PBMCs or a T cell subset sorted from them (not recorded which). The CDR3 DNA reads as TGTGCCAGCATCCCTCGGGGGACAGTCACGTATGGCTACACCTTC. Amino acids: CASIPRGTVTYGYTF.